This T cell receptor (beta chain) was identified in a study of blood T cells in healthy people across ages. This clonotype was seen ten or more times. It was with a sample-barcoded 5' primer and a J-beta primer mix that a second PCR of roughly 7 to 12 cycles was run. A template-switch adaptor that had 12 random nucleotides put a tag on each cDNA molecule. TCRdb independently ran MiXCR on the 5' RACE reads; one entry per CDR3 protein. Among under 1,000,000 distinct CDR3 sequences listed, approximately 35% were seen once. Per sample, extraction of total RNA gave at least 5 micrograms in every case. V lost 5 bases to trimming and J lost 5 bases, with 16 bases between them. The CDR3 runs to 14 residues. Germline V gene data show CDR1 as SQVTM and CDR2 as ANQGSEA.

This TCR came from a man aged 18 to 29 in good health. This sequence joins TRBV29-1 and TRBJ1-5; D unresolved. The sequenced material came from blood. Written as DNA, the CDR3 is TGCAGCGTTTCCTTTTCGGCTGAGTATCAGCCCCAGCATTTT. It is translated as CSVSFSAEYQPQHF.